What follows are 23 T cell receptor beta chains derived from one specimen sequenced in a study of shared clonotypes between healthy human individuals. Profiled with immunoSEQ multiplex PCR; TCRdb holds only in-frame clones, not every one. The sample contains about 490,000 clones, approximately 79% of which appear only once. Sequencing used PBMCs. The receptors derive from a woman aged 40 to 50 in good health. Some clones in this sample may be carry-over from other donors' samples.

The chain has TRBV28 and TRBJ1-3, with TRBD1 identical over 8 bases. J gave up 0 bases and V 2 bases, and 6 bases lay outside the gene matches. The germline V gene encodes CDR1 MDHEN and CDR2 SYDVKM. The CDR3 is 17 residues long. As DNA, the CDR3 is TGTGCCAGCAGTTTAAATTCGGACAGGGTCTCTGGAAACACCATATATTTT. It translates to CASSLNSDRVSGNTIYF.

Ten or more counts support this clone. The chain employs TRBV7-6 and TRBJ2-1, with a possible D match to TRBD1 (6 bases). CDR1 SGHVS and CDR2 FNYEAQ come from the germline V gene. The ends were cut back, 1 base at V and 4 bases at J, with 11 bases in the middle. This CDR3 has 15 residues. Written as DNA, the CDR3 is TGTGCCAGCAGCTTAGAGTGGGGGCAGTACAATGAGCAGTTCTTC. Translated, it gives CASSLEWGQYNEQFF.

The rearrangement joins TRBV6-5 to TRBJ2-7; 7 nucleotides agree with TRBD1. Germline assignment: CDR1 MNHEY and CDR2 SVGAGI. CDR3 length equals 14 residues. Trimming took 8 bases from V and 5 from J; bases not matched to a gene: 12. The chain's CDR3 is CASVQGMASDEQYF. The CDR3 coding sequence is TGTGCCAGCGTACAGGGGATGGCTTCTGACGAGCAGTACTTC.

This clone was picked up a small number of times. The chain links TRBV4-1 to TRBJ1-1; 7 bases are shared with TRBD1. Germline V CDR1 and CDR2: MGHRA, YSYEKL. After removal of 4 bases from V and 6 bases from J, the junction contained 11 bases not matched to a gene. CDR3 length: 15 amino acids. This CDR3 is CASSRTDREVPEAFF. The CDR3 DNA sequence: TGCGCCAGCAGCCGCACTGACAGGGAGGTCCCTGAAGCTTTCTTT.

The count of this clone is one. This chain's CDR3 is CASSGGVTGDNYGYTF. In DNA, the CDR3 is TGTGCCAGCAGCGGAGGGGTTACAGGAGATAACTATGGCTACACCTTC. The chain has TRBV7-8 and TRBJ1-2; tentatively, D is TRBD1 (5 bases). The germline CDR1 and CDR2 sequences are SGHVS and FQNEAQ. The length of the CDR3 is 16 residues. Trimming took 5 bases from V and 1 from J, leaving 17 bases between them.

This clone was counted many times. The gene calls are TRBV11-2 and TRBJ2-2; no clear D. V was shortened by 2 bases and J by 1 base, with 5 bases between the two germline ends. The CDR3 is 14 amino acids. CDR1 is SGHAT, CDR2 FQNNGV, per germline. DNA for the CDR3: TGTGCCAGCAGCTTATTTCAGAACACCGGGGAGCTGTTTTTT. The encoded protein is CASSLFQNTGELFF. The whole variable domain, filled in from reference TRBV11-2 and TRBJ2-2, reads EAGVAQSPRYKIIEKRQSVAFWCNPISGHATLYWYQQILGQGPKLLIQFQNNGVVDDSQLPKDRFSAERLKGVDSTLKIQPAKLEDSAVYLCASSLFQNTGELFFGEGSRLTVL.

V gene TRBV6-6 combines with J gene TRBJ2-2; possibly TRBD2 for D (6 bases). This CDR3 is built from 15 residues. V was clipped by 6 bases and J by 4 bases, with 15 bases between them. Germline CDR1 is MNHNY and CDR2 is SVGAGI (reference sequence). CDR3 DNA: TGTGCCAGCAGGGAGGGGAGTGTGGTCACCGGGGAGCTGTTTTTT. Its protein is CASREGSVVTGELFF.

V and J are TRBV4-3 and TRBJ1-4; a possible D gene is TRBD1 (5 bases). Looked up from germline, CDR1 is LGHNA and CDR2 is YSLEER. V was cut by 8 bases and J by 8 bases, with 21 bases left in between. CDR3 length: 15 amino acids. The CDR3 loop is CASGLSGSGGEKLFF. CDR3 DNA sequence: TGCGCCAGCGGTTTATCAGGGAGTGGCGGAGAAAAACTGTTTTTT.

V and J are TRBV2 and TRBJ2-2; D remains unclear. The germline V and J ends were trimmed by 2 bases and 0 bases, with 10 bases remaining between them. The V gene's germline CDR1 is SNHLY and CDR2 FYNNEI. The CDR3 contains 16 residues. For the CDR3, the DNA is TGTGCCAGCAGTGAACGAGGCGGAACGAACACCGGGGAGCTGTTTTTT. Its protein product is CASSERGGTNTGELFF.

This sequence joins TRBV2 and TRBJ2-7; 11 bases fit TRBD1. The last part of the DNA fits TRBJ2-5 better; the J call may be wrong. Germline CDR1 reads SNHLY; CDR2 reads FYNNEI. There are 14 residues in the CDR3. This CDR3 is CASRDRGLGETQYF. In DNA, the CDR3 is TGTGCCAGCAGGGACAGGGGGCTGGGAGAGACCCAGTACTTC.

In this sample, this clone turned up once. V and J are TRBV6-6 and TRBJ2-7; the D is unclear. Germline values: CDR1 MNHNY, CDR2 SVGAGI (reference sequence). Trimming removed 5 bases from V and 0 bases from J, with 14 bases in between. This CDR3 has 15 residues. The CDR3 here is CASSPAVTYSYEQYF. CDR3 DNA: TGTGCCAGCAGTCCAGCCGTGACGTACTCCTACGAGCAGTACTTC.

This rearrangement joins TRBV4-1 to TRBJ2-3; TRBD1 is a possible D gene (5 bases). From germline, CDR1 is MGHRA and CDR2 YSYEKL. V dropped 0 bases and J dropped 1 base, with 14 bases sitting between them. CDR3 size: 17 residues. CDR3 bases: TGCGCCAGCAGCCAAGAGCTTGGGCAGGGCCGCACAGATACGCAGTATTTT. This translates into CASSQELGQGRTDTQYF.

V gene TRBV9 combines with J gene TRBJ2-7; D perhaps matches TRBD1 (5 bases). This CDR3 comprises 14 residues. With 0 bases removed from V and 5 bases from J, the gap between germline ends came to 12 bases. The germline V gene has CDR1 SGDLS and CDR2 YYNGEE. The CDR3 spells CASSVDLSRDEQYF. Here the CDR3 DNA reads TGTGCCAGCAGCGTAGACCTCTCCAGGGACGAGCAGTACTTC.

Only one count was recorded for this clone. The chain links TRBV19 to TRBJ2-5; D is ambiguous. Germline V gene sequence: CDR1 LNHDA, CDR2 SQIVND (reference sequence). V lost 5 bases, J lost 4 bases, and 17 bases lay in between. There are 15 residues in the CDR3. The CDR3 DNA sequence: TGTGCCAGTAGTCCTTCCGCCGGATCGGGAGAGACCCAGTACTTC. Its protein is CASSPSAGSGETQYF. Supplemented by reference TRBV19 and TRBJ2-5, the full variable domain reads DGGITQSPKYLFRKEGQNVTLSCEQNLNHDAMYWYRQDPGQGLRLIYYSQIVNDFQKGDIAEGYSVSREKKESFPLTVTSAQKNPTAFYLCASSPSAGSGETQYFGPGTRLLVL.

The chain has TRBV7-3 and TRBJ2-1; TRBD1 or TRBD2 may be the D gene (6 bases each). Trimming removed 5 bases from V and 4 bases from J, with 15 bases in between. This CDR3 has 15 residues. The V gene's germline CDR1 is SGHTA and CDR2 FQGTGA. CDR3: CASSPGAQGYNEQFF. The CDR3 DNA follows: TGTGCCAGCAGCCCGGGGGCCCAGGGTTACAATGAGCAGTTCTTC. Variable domain in full (rest from reference TRBV7-3 and TRBJ2-1): GAGVSQTPSNKVTEKGKYVELRCDPISGHTALYWYRQSLGQGPEFLIYFQGTGAADDSGLPNDRFFAVRPEGSVSTLKIQRTERGDSAVYLCASSPGAQGYNEQFFGPGTRLTVL.

The chain recombines TRBV6-1 with TRBJ1-2; 10 bases match TRBD1. With V trimmed by 6 bases and J by 7 bases, 8 bases remained unmatched. The CDR3 totals 14 residues. Germline-derived CDR1 and CDR2 are MNHNS and SASEGT. CDR3 DNA sequence: TGTGCCAGCAGCCGGGACAGGGGTAGTGGTGGCTACACCTTC. Translated, it gives CASSRDRGSGGYTF.

This rearrangement joins TRBV5-4 to TRBJ1-6, with TRBD1 matching over 7 bases. CDR3 length: 15 amino acids. The germline CDR1 and CDR2 sequences are SGHNT and YYREEE (reference sequence). V shed 0 bases and J 8 bases; nucleotides not matched to a gene: 5. The CDR3 spells CASSLETGRDSPLHF. CDR3 bases: TGTGCCAGCAGCTTGGAGACAGGGAGGGATTCACCCCTCCACTTT.

In its sample, this clone was seen many times. Distinct nucleotide sequences in the sample also encode this CDR3. The chain is built from TRBV27 and TRBJ2-7, with a tentative D call TRBD1 (6 bases). This CDR3 contains 13 residues. V lost 6 bases and J lost 2, with 11 bases in between. Germline V lookup: CDR1 MNHEY, CDR2 SMNVEV (reference sequence). The CDR3 DNA is TGTGCCAGCAGCAGAGGGACAACCTACGAGCAGTACTTC. It specifies CASSRGTTYEQYF.

The V call is TRBV4-1, the J call TRBJ2-5; 8 bases match TRBD2. The germline V gene encodes CDR1 MGHRA and CDR2 YSYEKL. The CDR3 extends over 16 amino acids. V gave up 5 bases and J gave up 5 bases; unmatched junction bases: 13. CDR3: CASSSRSAGGWETQYF. The CDR3 coding sequence is TGCGCCAGCAGCTCCCGATCCGCGGGAGGCTGGGAGACCCAGTACTTC.

The chain carries TRBV12-2 and TRBJ2-2. TRBV12-2 is a pseudogene. The CDR3 is 14 amino acids. CDR3 protein: CASRLAWNTGELFF. DNA of the CDR3: TGTGCAAGTCGCTTAGCTTGGAACACCGGGGAGCTGTTTTTT.

The V call is TRBV5-1, the J call TRBJ2-7; 16 nucleotides agree with TRBD2. This CDR3 comprises 18 residues. V was clipped by 4 bases and J by 4 bases; unmatched bases: 11. Germline V lookup: CDR1 SGHRS, CDR2 YFSETQ. CDR3 DNA sequence: TGCGCCAGCAGCGACGGGACTAGCGGGAGGGCCAAGTCTTACGAGCAGTACTTC. Translation gives CASSDGTSGRAKSYEQYF.

The CDR3 here is CASSDRDRGRVGNIQYF. Written as DNA, the CDR3 is TGTGCCAGCAGCGATCGGGACAGGGGGCGCGTTGGAAACATTCAGTACTTC. V and J are TRBV5-4 and TRBJ2-4; 12 bases align to TRBD1. Germline CDR1 is SGHNT and CDR2 is YYREEE (reference sequence). The trim removed 4 bases at V and 6 bases at J, leaving 11 bases unmatched. The CDR3 is 17 residues long.

The rearrangement links TRBV5-6 to TRBJ2-7; 10 nucleotides agree with TRBD1. CDR3 size: 16 residues. CDR1 and CDR2 from the germline V gene are SGHDT and YYEEEE. V gave up 5 bases and J gave up 0 bases; unmatched junction bases: 8. The CDR3 coding sequence is TGTGCCAGCAGTTCTGGGACAGGGGTCAGCTCCTACGAGCAGTACTTC. Amino acids: CASSSGTGVSSYEQYF.